This T cell receptor (beta chain) was captured by sequencing in a study of shared clonotypes between healthy human individuals. V gave up 11 bases and J gave up 2 bases; unmatched junction bases: 4. Germline CDR1 MNHEY, CDR2 SVGAGI. The CDR3 sequence is 13 residues long. Every subset's genomic DNA went evenly onto several immunoSEQ plates. Here immunoSEQ multiplex PCR was the method, and the copy in TCRdb shows in-frame clones only, minus some. The sample lists under 2,500,000 clones, about 94% occurring once. Whole-study findings and limits: What naive subsets generally showed was a larger estimated richness than memory subsets showed.

Turning to this clone: What it binds is not known.

The sequencing sample was made of naive CD4+ T cells sorted from blood. The subset denotes: CD45RA+ positively selected. The source is a man aged 18 to 30 in good health. The chain combines TRBV6-5 with TRBJ2-7; TRBD2 matches at 12 bases. The CDR3 bases are TGTGCCGGGGCTAGCGGGGGGGCCTACGAGCAGTACTTC. Translating gives CAGASGGAYEQYF.